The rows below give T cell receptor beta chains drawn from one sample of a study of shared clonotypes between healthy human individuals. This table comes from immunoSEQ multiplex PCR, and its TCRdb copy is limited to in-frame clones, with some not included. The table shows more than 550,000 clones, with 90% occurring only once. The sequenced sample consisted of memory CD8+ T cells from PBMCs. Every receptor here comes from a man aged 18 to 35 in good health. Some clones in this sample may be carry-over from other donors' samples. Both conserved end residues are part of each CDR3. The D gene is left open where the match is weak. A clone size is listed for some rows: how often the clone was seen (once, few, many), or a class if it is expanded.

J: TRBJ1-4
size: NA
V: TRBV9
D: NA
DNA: TGTGCCAGCAGCCCGGGCCGAGTAGATACCAATGAAAAACTGTTTTTT
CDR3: CASSPGRVDTNEKLFF

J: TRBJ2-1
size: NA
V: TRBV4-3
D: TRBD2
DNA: TGCGCCAGCAGCCACGGGACTAGCGGGAGTAATGAGCAGTTCTTC
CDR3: CASSHGTSGSNEQFF

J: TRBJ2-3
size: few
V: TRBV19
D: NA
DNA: TGTGCCAGTAGTAAAGGGGACGCAGATACGCAGTATTTT
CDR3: CASSKGDADTQYF

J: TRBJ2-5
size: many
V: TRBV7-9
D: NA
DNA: TGTGCCAGCAGCCCTCCCAGGGTGGAGACCCAGTACTTC
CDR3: CASSPPRVETQYF

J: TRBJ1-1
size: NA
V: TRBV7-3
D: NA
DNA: TGTGCCAGCAGCTTGTTGAGGAGAGACCGCACTGAAGCTTTCTTT
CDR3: CASSLLRRDRTEAFF

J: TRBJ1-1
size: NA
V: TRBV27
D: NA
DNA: TGTGCCAGCAGTTTATCTAGGGGCGGCAGGACTGAAGCTTTCTTT
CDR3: CASSLSRGGRTEAFF

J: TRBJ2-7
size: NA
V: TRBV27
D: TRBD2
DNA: TGTGCCAGCAGTGAGCGGGAACCCTCCTACGAGCAGTACTTC
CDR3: CASSEREPSYEQYF

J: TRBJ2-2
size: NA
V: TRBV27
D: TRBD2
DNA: TGTGCCAGCAGTCTCCTAGGGACGGCGGGACTAGCGGAAAGCGGGGAGCTGTTTTTT
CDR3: CASSLLGTAGLAESGELFF

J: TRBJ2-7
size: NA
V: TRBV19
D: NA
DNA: TGTGCCAGTAGTATCTTTAGCGGCAATACCTACGAGCAGTACTTC
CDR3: CASSIFSGNTYEQYF

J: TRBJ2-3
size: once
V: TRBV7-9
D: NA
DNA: TGTGCCAGCAGTCCGCGTACATTATTTACAGATACGCAGTATTTT
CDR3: CASSPRTLFTDTQYF

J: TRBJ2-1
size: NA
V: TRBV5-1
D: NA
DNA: TGCGCCAGCAGCTTGGGTTATGAGCAGTTCTTC
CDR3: CASSLGYEQFF

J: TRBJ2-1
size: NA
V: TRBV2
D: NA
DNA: TGTGCCGCAGAGGATAGGGTAAATGAGCAGTTCTTC
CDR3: CAAEDRVNEQFF

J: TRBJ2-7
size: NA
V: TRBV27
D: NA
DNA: TGTGCCAGCAGTGCTTTCCAGGGTCCCTACGAGCAGTACTTC
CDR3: CASSAFQGPYEQYF

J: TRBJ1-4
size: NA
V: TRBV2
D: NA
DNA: TGTGCCAGCAGTGTATGGCAGAAGGATGAAAAACTGTTTTTT
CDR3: CASSVWQKDEKLFF

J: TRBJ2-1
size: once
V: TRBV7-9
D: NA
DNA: TGTGCCAGCAGCTTAGGTCCAGGCAGGAGCTACAATGAGCAGTTCTTC
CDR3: CASSLGPGRSYNEQFF

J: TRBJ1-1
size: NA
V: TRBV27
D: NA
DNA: TGTGCCAGCAGGCCTGTAGGGGGTTACACTGAAGCTTTCTTT
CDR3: CASRPVGGYTEAFF

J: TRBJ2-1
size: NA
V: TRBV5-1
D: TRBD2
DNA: TGCGCCAGCAGTAGACCCGGGACTAGCGGGAGGGCCCTCTACAATGAGCAGTTCTTC
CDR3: CASSRPGTSGRALYNEQFF

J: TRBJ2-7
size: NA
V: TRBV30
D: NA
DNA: TGTGCCGTCCTCCCGGGAACCACCTACGAGCAGTACTTC
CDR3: CAVLPGTTYEQYF

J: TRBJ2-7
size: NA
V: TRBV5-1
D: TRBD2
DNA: TGCGCCAGCAGCCAGGGACTAGCGGGAACCTACGAGCAGTACTTC
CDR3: CASSQGLAGTYEQYF

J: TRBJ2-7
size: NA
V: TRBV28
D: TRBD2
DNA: TGTGCCAGCAGTCCACAGCGGGAGGTTGGGGAGCAGTACTTC
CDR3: CASSPQREVGEQYF